This is a list of T cell receptor beta chains from one sample in a study of cytomegalovirus exposure and HLA in healthy donors. Sequencing was performed with immunoSEQ multiplex PCR; in TCRdb, only in-frame clones are kept and a portion is missing. The table lists some 180,000 clones, 80% of them singletons, with 1.5% to 2% in the top ten. Source material: PBMCs. The receptors were gathered from a woman aged 30 to 39 in good health and CMV-seronegative. Each CDR3 is given with its conserved first and last residue. The order of the fields is V gene, clone size, D gene, J gene, CDR3 protein, CDR3 DNA. A D gene is named only where the DNA matches it firmly. Where a row states a size, it is once, few, many or the class of an expanded clone; other rows omit it.

>TRBV18|.|.|TRBJ2-1
CASSPTYPRGADEQFF
TGTGCCAGCTCACCAACCTACCCCCGGGGGGCCGATGAGCAGTTCTTC
>TRBV4-2|.|.|TRBJ1-1
CASSQEAVAADTEAFF
TGTGCCAGCAGCCAAGAGGCAGTGGCTGCGGACACTGAAGCTTTCTTT
>TRBV19|.|TRBD1|TRBJ1-5
CASSATGQRNQPQHF
TGTGCCAGTAGTGCCACGGGACAGCGCAATCAGCCCCAGCATTTT
>TRBV29-1|.|.|TRBJ2-7
CSVEDSKSPTGEQYF
TGCAGCGTTGAAGATTCGAAGTCCCCCACTGGCGAGCAGTACTTC
>TRBV30|.|.|TRBJ1-3
CAWRSRGFSGNTIYF
TGTGCCTGGAGGTCTAGGGGGTTCTCTGGAAACACCATATATTTT
>TRBV28|.|TRBD2|TRBJ2-3
CASSSGLAGGADTQYF
TGTGCCAGCAGTTCGGGACTAGCGGGGGGGGCAGATACGCAGTATTTT
>TRBV5-6|few|TRBD1|TRBJ1-5
CASSFLQGSNQPQHF
TGTGCCAGCAGCTTCCTACAGGGGAGCAATCAGCCCCAGCATTTT
>TRBV5-8|.|TRBD1|TRBJ2-7
CASSLVQQGNYEQYF
TGTGCCAGCAGCTTGGTTCAACAGGGGAACTACGAGCAGTACTTC
>TRBV4-2|.|.|TRBJ1-6
CASSRGDGSSYNSPLHF
TGTGCCAGCAGCCGCGGCGACGGGAGCTCCTATAATTCACCCCTCCACTTT
>TRBV10-1|few|TRBD2|TRBJ2-3
CASSGPGLGPDTQYF
TGCGCCAGCAGTGGTCCGGGACTAGGGCCAGATACGCAGTATTTT
>TRBV4-2|.|TRBD2|TRBJ2-2
CASSQENSGGGTGELFF
TGTGCCAGCAGCCAAGAGAATAGCGGGGGGGGAACCGGGGAGCTGTTTTTT
>TRBV7-9|.|.|TRBJ1-1
CASSLGGGEYTEAFF
TGTGCCAGCAGCTTAGGGGGGGGAGAGTACACTGAAGCTTTCTTT
>TRBV6-5|.|.|TRBJ1-3
CASSSRSSGNTIYF
TGTGCCAGCAGTTCTAGGAGCTCTGGAAACACCATATATTTT
>TRBV5-1|once|.|TRBJ1-3
CASSLGGTSNGNTIYF
TGCGCCAGCAGCTTGGGGGGGACTTCGAATGGAAACACCATATATTTT
>TRBV18|.|TRBD2|TRBJ2-1
CASSPLAGISYNEQFF
TGTGCCAGCTCACCACTAGCGGGGATCTCCTACAATGAGCAGTTCTTC
>TRBV10-1|.|.|TRBJ2-2
CASSDQRGHPLRGPGELFF
TGCGCCAGCAGTGACCAGCGGGGACACCCGTTAAGGGGACCCGGGGAGCTGTTTTTT
>TRBV2|.|TRBD1|TRBJ1-1
CASSGRQGAIRNTEAFF
TGTGCCAGCAGTGGGAGACAGGGGGCGATCAGGAACACTGAAGCTTTCTTT
>TRBV18|.|.|TRBJ1-5
CASSPIDTLQPQHF
TGTGCCAGCTCACCCATAGACACCCTTCAGCCCCAGCATTTT
>TRBV5-5|.|TRBD2|TRBJ2-3
CASSEISGGTDTQYF
TGTGCCAGCAGCGAAATTAGCGGGGGCACAGATACGCAGTATTTT
>TRBV9|.|.|TRBJ1-6
CASTVGNSPLHF
TGTGCCAGCACCGTCGGGAATTCACCCCTCCACTTT
>TRBV6-5|.|.|TRBJ2-1
CASKNFAINNEQFF
TGTGCCAGCAAAAACTTCGCAATAAACAATGAGCAGTTCTTC
>TRBV5-4|.|TRBD2|TRBJ2-7
CASSLGGGLAGSGYEQYF
TGTGCCAGCAGCTTGGGGGGGGGACTAGCGGGGTCGGGCTACGAGCAGTACTTC
>TRBV9|.|.|TRBJ2-7
CASSVALDASYEQYF
TGTGCCAGCAGCGTAGCCCTAGACGCCTCCTACGAGCAGTACTTC
>TRBV2|.|TRBD1|TRBJ2-1
CASSDDRDEQFF
TGTGCCAGCAGTGACGACAGGGACGAGCAGTTCTTC
>TRBV5-6|.|TRBD2|TRBJ2-3
CASSLGRGGRGDTQYF
TGTGCCAGCAGCTTAGGACGCGGGGGGAGAGGAGATACGCAGTATTTT
>TRBV18|.|.|TRBJ1-6
CASSPYTPQGNSPLHF
TGTGCCAGCTCACCATATACCCCCCAGGGTAATTCACCCCTCCACTTT
>TRBV4-2|.|TRBD1|TRBJ2-3
CASSQDPTGVYTDTQYF
TGTGCCAGCAGCCAGGACCCGACAGGGGTTTACACAGATACGCAGTATTTT
>TRBV5-1|.|TRBD1|TRBJ1-1
CASSLEGTANTEAFF
TGCGCCAGCAGCTTGGAAGGGACAGCGAACACTGAAGCTTTCTTT
>TRBV4-2|.|TRBD2|TRBJ2-5
CASSQDRRGGQETQYF
TGTGCCAGCAGCCAAGATCGGCGGGGGGGCCAAGAGACCCAGTACTTC
>TRBV10-3|once|TRBD2|TRBJ2-3
CAISESGSGGLDTDTQYF
TGTGCCATCAGTGAGTCGGGAAGCGGGGGACTAGACACAGATACGCAGTATTTT
>TRBV7-2|.|.|TRBJ1-2
CASSLAHGAGGGYTF
TGTGCCAGCAGCTTAGCCCACGGGGCCGGGGGTGGCTACACCTTC
>TRBV6-6|.|.|TRBJ1-6
CGTGTLGSPLHF
TGTGGAACCGGGACTTTGGGTTCACCCCTCCACTTT
>TRBV9|.|.|TRBJ2-7
CASSTTGSSYEQYF
TGTGCCAGCAGCACGACAGGTTCCTCCTACGAGCAGTACTTC
>TRBV5-1|.|TRBD2|TRBJ2-1
CASSFSGSSYNEQFF
TGCGCCAGCAGCTTTAGCGGGAGCTCCTACAATGAGCAGTTCTTC
>TRBV6-5|.|.|TRBJ1-3
CASSYDGVGENTIYF
TGTGCCAGCAGTTACGACGGGGTTGGAGAAAACACCATATATTTT
>TRBV2|.|TRBD1|TRBJ2-7
CASVAFQGANEQYF
TGTGCCAGCGTCGCGTTCCAGGGGGCGAACGAGCAGTACTTC
>TRBV7-2|.|TRBD2|TRBJ2-2
CASSSRLAGGTGELFF
TGTGCCAGCAGCTCTCGACTAGCGGGGGGGACCGGGGAGCTGTTTTTT
>TRBV7-2|.|TRBD1|TRBJ2-7
CASSWGQGRVNEQYF
TGTGCCAGCAGCTGGGGACAGGGGAGGGTTAACGAGCAGTACTTC
>TRBV2|.|.|TRBJ1-1
CASNVGGTEAFF
TGTGCCAGCAACGTCGGGGGCACTGAAGCTTTCTTT
>TRBV4-1|few|TRBD2|TRBJ2-3
CASSHPGLAGPSTDTQYF
TGCGCCAGCAGCCATCCTGGTTTAGCGGGGCCTAGCACAGATACGCAGTATTTT
>TRBV7-9|.|TRBD2|TRBJ2-5
CASSIRGAGGKEETQYF
TGTGCCAGCAGCATCAGGGGAGCGGGGGGGAAGGAAGAGACCCAGTACTTC
>TRBV2|.|.|TRBJ2-1
CASSGRWGLTDNEQFF
TGTGCCAGCAGCGGCCGTTGGGGCCTCACCGACAATGAGCAGTTCTTC
>TRBV7-8|.|TRBD1|TRBJ2-7
CASSLGQDLLLHEQYF
TGTGCCAGCAGCCTGGGACAGGACCTACTCCTACACGAGCAGTACTTC
>TRBV10-1|.|.|TRBJ1-2
CASRPQAHPGYTF
TGCGCCAGCAGGCCACAGGCCCACCCTGGCTACACCTTC
>TRBV10-3|.|TRBD1|TRBJ2-7
CAISDVPGGSYEQYF
TGTGCCATCAGTGATGTGCCAGGGGGCTCCTACGAGCAGTACTTC
>TRBV5-6|.|.|TRBJ2-3
CASSLTGTDTQYF
TGTGCCAGCAGCTTGACAGGTACAGATACGCAGTATTTT
>TRBV5-1|.|.|TRBJ2-3
CASSLGIAADTQYF
TGCGCCAGCAGCCTTGGAATAGCTGCAGATACGCAGTATTTT
>TRBV2|.|.|TRBJ2-7
CASSDSNNRDEQYF
TGTGCCAGCAGTGACTCGAATAACAGGGACGAGCAGTACTTC
>TRBV7-8|once|.|TRBJ1-5
CASSSISLRGLNQPQHF
TGTGCCAGCAGCTCTATATCCCTAAGGGGTCTCAATCAGCCCCAGCATTTT
>TRBV6-6|.|.|TRBJ1-2
CASSHDGGERGYTF
TGTGCCAGCAGCCACGACGGAGGGGAAAGGGGCTACACCTTC